This T cell receptor (beta chain) was sequenced in a study of control samples from healthy donors and cancer patients (dated by TCRdb to the early 2020s). Receptor amplification or capture employed the immunoSEQ multiplex PCR assay. TCRdb limited this immuneACCESS table to in-frame rearrangements with V and J called. A share of clones is missing; checked studies link under half to unresolved V genes, and the rest is unexplained. For this sample there are 130,000 to 150,000 clones; roughly 92% appear just once. The top ten clones comprise roughly 10% of the sample. A distance of 8 bases separates the germline ends of V and J, which lose 3 bases and 3 bases respectively. The germline V gene specifies WSHSY as CDR1 and SAAADI as CDR2. Its CDR3 holds 13 amino acids, cysteine through phenylalanine. CDR3 DNA only is kept here, 39 bases in frame from base 1. Worth noting for this clone: Its recognized antigen is unknown. Base qualities were left out, and no much larger clone turns up one base away.

Sample: blood. The V gene is TRBV10-2 and the J gene is TRBJ1-2; the D segment cannot be called with confidence. The clonotype originates from a young man in good health. The DNA is TGCGCCAGCAGTGACAGCACCTACTATGGCTACACCTTC. This codes for CASSDSTYYGYTF.